This TCR beta chain came from a study of cytomegalovirus exposure and HLA in healthy donors. General study points: Across donors, sequencing depth was assumed by presence/absence analyses to be roughly uniform. Several V segments, TRBV6-2 and TRBV6-3 among them, could not be told apart and were dropped. A further, later analysis showed that HLA-associated TCR beta chains (compared with equally common others) were more clonally expanded. A later analysis associated around 17,000 TCR beta sequences with HLA alleles at a 0.05 false discovery rate.

The PCR employed 60 Vbeta primers together with 13 Jbeta primers. Sequenced by immunoSEQ multiplex PCR; TCRdb stores in-frame clones only, minus some. There are roughly 100,000 clones in the sample; around 79% occur only once, and 3.5% to 4% lies in the top ten. Trimming left V 5 bases short and J 5 bases short, with 12 bases between. The CDR3 totals 12 residues. CDR1 GTSNPN and CDR2 SVGIG come from the germline V gene (reference sequence). This clone was seen only once. The target antigen is unknown. The rearrangement links TRBV30 to TRBJ2-5; a possible D gene is TRBD2 (5 bases). This sequence was found in a man in his fifties or sixties in good health and CMV-seronegative. The sample was PBMCs. Written as DNA, the CDR3 is TGTGCCTGGGCGGACTGGTTTGAGACCCAGTACTTC. Amino acid sequence: CAWADWFETQYF. Full variable domain (remainder filled in from reference TRBV30 and TRBJ2-5): SQTIHQWPATLVQPVGSPLSLECTVEGTSNPNLYWYRQAAGRGLQLLFYSVGIGQISSEVPQNLSASRPQDRQFILSSKKLLLSDSGFYLCAWADWFETQYFGPGTRLLVL.